This T cell receptor beta chain was recorded in a study of cytomegalovirus exposure and HLA in healthy donors. Study-level points and caveats: Analysis performed later found more than 15,000 TCR beta sequences associated with HLA alleles at 0.05 false discovery rate.

Details on this clone: Its antigen is undetermined.

The study ran its PCR with 60 Vbeta and 13 Jbeta primers. Authors' data handling: Unique TCR beta chains numbered approximately 80 million in a later analysis, with around 12 million shared. The assay was immunoSEQ multiplex PCR, and TCRdb's table has in-frame clones only and misses some. V, J and clone size are taken as reported in that table, and D and trimming were inferred from the DNA itself. The table has some 120,000 clones, about 77% seen once. J was trimmed by 4 bases and V by 6 bases; bases with no gene match: 8. The germline V gene has CDR1 SQVTM and CDR2 ANQGSEA. The CDR3 consists of 15 residues.

Sequenced sample: PBMCs. The rearrangement joins TRBV29-1 to TRBJ2-3; 12 bases fit TRBD2. This TCR was sampled from a man aged 50 to 60 in good health and CMV-seronegative. CDR3 residues: CSVTTSGRSPDTQYF. CDR3 sequence (DNA): TGCAGCGTCACTACTAGCGGGAGGAGTCCAGATACGCAGTATTTT.